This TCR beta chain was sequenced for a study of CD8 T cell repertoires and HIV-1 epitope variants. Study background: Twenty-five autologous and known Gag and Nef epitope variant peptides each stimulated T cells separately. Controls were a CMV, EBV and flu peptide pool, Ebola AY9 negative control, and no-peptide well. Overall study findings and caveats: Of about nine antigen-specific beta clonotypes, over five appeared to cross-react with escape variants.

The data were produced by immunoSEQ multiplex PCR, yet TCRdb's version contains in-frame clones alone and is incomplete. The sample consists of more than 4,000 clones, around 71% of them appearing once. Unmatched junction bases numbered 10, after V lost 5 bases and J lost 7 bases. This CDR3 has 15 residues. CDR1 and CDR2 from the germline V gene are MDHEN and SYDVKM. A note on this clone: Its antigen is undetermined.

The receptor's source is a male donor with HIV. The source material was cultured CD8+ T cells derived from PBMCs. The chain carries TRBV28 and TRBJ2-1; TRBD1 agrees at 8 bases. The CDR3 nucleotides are TGTGCCAGCAGTCCGACAGGGGAGGTAAGGAATGAGCAGTTCTTC. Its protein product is CASSPTGEVRNEQFF. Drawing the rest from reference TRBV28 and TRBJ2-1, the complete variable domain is DVKVTQSSRYLVKRTGEKVFLECVQDMDHENMFWYRQDPGLGLRLIYFSYDVKMKEKGDIPEGYSVSREKKERFSLILESASTNQTSMYLCASSPTGEVRNEQFFGPGTRLTVL.